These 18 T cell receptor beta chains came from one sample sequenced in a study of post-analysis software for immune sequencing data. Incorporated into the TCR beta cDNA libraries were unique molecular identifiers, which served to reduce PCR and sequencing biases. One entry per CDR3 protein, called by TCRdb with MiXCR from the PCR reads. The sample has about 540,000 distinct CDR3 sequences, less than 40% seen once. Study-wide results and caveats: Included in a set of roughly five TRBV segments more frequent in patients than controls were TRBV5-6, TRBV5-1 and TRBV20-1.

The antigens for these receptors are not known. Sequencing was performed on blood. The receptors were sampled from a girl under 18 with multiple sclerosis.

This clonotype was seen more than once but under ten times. DNA for the CDR3: TGTGCCAGCAGTGATCCGGGGGGCCTGAACAATGAGCAGTTCTTC. Its translation is CASSDPGGLNNEQFF. The gene calls are TRBV6-4 and TRBJ2-1; D is perhaps TRBD2 (7 bases). From germline, CDR1 is MRHNA and CDR2 SNTAGT. V was cut by 3 bases and J by 5 bases, with 14 bases left in between. This CDR3 has 15 amino acids.

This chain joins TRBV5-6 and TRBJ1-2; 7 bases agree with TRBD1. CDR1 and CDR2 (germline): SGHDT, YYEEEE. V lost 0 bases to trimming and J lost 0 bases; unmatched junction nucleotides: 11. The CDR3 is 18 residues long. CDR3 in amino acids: CASSLGPLRGTANYGYTF. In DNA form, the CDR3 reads TGTGCCAGCAGCTTGGGACCCCTCAGGGGGACAGCTAACTATGGCTACACCTTC.

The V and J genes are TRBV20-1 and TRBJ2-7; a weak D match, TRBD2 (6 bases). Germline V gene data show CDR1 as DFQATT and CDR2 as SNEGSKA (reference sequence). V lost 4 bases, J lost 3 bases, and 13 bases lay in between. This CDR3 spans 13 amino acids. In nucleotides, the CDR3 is TGCAGTGCTACCCCGGGGGACCTCTACGAGCAGTACTTC. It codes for CSATPGDLYEQYF.

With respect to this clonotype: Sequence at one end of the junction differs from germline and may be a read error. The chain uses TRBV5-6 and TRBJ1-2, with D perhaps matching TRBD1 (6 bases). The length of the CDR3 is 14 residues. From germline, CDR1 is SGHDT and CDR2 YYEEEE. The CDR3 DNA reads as TGTGCCAGCAGCTTGACAGGGACTAACTATGGCCACACCTTC. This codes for CASSLTGTNYGHTF.

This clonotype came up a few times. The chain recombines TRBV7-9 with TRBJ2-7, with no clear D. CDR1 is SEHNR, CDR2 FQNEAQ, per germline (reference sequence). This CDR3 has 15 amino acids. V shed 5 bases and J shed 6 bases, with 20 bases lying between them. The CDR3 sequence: CASSDPLRASTEQYF. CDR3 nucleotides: TGTGCCAGCAGCGACCCACTTAGAGCCAGCACCGAGCAGTACTTC.

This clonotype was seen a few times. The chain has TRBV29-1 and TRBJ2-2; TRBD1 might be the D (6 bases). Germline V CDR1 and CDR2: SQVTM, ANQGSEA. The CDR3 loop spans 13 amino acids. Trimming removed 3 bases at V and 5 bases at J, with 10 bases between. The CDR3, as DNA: TGCAGCGTTGACGTACAGGGAACCGGGGAGCTGTTTTTT. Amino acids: CSVDVQGTGELFF.

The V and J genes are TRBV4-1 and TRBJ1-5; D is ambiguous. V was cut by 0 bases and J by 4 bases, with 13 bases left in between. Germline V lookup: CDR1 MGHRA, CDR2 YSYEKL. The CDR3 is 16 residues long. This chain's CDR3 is CASSQDPYSGNQPQHF. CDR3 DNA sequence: TGCGCCAGCAGCCAAGATCCGTACAGCGGGAATCAGCCCCAGCATTTT.

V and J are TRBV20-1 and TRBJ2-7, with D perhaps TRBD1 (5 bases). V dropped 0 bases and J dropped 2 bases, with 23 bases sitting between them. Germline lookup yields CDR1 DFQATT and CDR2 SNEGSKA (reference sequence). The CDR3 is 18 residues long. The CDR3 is CSARDPESLDSKAYEQYF. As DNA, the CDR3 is TGCAGTGCTAGAGATCCAGAGTCGTTAGACAGCAAGGCCTACGAGCAGTACTTC.

DNA of the CDR3: TGTGCCAGCGCTGTTGGACAGTTAGGCGAGCAGTACTTC. It yields the protein CASAVGQLGEQYF. This chain connects TRBV2 to TRBJ2-5; perhaps TRBD1 as D (6 bases). The tail of the sequence fits TRBJ2-7 better, so the J call may be wrong. Per germline, CDR1 SNHLY and CDR2 FYNNEI. This CDR3 contains 13 residues.

The CDR3 sequence: CSARDLKGLETQYF. The CDR3 DNA sequence: TGCAGTGCTAGAGATCTGAAAGGGTTGGAGACCCAGTACTTC. This chain joins TRBV20-1 and TRBJ2-7, with unresolved D. The tail of the sequence fits TRBJ2-5 better, so the J call may be wrong. This CDR3 comprises 14 residues. Germline CDR1 reads DFQATT; CDR2 reads SNEGSKA (reference sequence).

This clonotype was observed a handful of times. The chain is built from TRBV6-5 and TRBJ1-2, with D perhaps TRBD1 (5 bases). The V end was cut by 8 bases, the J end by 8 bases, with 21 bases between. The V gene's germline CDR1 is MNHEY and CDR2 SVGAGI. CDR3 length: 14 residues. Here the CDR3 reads CASGLLLGGMGYTF. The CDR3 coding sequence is TGTGCCAGCGGACTTCTGTTGGGGGGTATGGGCTACACCTTC.

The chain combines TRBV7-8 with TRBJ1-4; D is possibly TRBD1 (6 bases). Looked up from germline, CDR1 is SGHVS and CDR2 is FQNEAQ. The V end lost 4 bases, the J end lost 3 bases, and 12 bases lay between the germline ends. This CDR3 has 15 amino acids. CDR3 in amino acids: CASSSSRGPNEKLFF. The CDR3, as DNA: TGTGCCAGCAGCTCCTCCAGGGGACCTAATGAAAAACTGTTTTTT. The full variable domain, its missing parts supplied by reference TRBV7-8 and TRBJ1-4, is GAGVSQSPRYKVAKRGQDVALRCDPISGHVSLFWYQQALGQGPEFLTYFQNEAQLDKSGLPSDRFFAERPEGSVSTLKIQRTQQEDSAVYLCASSSSRGPNEKLFFGSGTQLSVL.

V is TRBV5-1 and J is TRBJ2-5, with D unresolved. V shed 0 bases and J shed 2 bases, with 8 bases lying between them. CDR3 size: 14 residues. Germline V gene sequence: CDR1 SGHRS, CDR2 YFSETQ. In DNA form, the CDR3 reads TGCGCCAGCAGCTTGGATCTACCTCAAGAGACCCAGTACTTC. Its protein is CASSLDLPQETQYF.

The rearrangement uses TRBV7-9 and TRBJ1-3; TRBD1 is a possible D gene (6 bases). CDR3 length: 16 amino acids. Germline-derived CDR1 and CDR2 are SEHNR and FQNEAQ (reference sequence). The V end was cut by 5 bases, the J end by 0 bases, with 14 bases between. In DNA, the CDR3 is TGTGCCAGCAGCCCCAGAGGACAGAGCTCTGGAAACACCATATATTTT. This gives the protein CASSPRGQSSGNTIYF.

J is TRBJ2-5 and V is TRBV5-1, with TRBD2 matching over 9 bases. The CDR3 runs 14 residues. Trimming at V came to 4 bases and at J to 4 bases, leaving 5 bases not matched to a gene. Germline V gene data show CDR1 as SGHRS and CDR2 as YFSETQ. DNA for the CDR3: TGCGCCAGCAGCGGTAGGACTAGCGTAGAGACCCAGTACTTC. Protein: CASSGRTSVETQYF.

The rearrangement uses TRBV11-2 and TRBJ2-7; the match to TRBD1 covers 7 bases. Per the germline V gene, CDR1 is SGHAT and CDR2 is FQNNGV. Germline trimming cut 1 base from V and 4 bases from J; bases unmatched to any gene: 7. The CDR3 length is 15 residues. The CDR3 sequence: CASSLVYGDSYEQYF. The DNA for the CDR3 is TGTGCCAGCAGCTTAGTTTACGGGGACAGTTACGAGCAGTACTTC.

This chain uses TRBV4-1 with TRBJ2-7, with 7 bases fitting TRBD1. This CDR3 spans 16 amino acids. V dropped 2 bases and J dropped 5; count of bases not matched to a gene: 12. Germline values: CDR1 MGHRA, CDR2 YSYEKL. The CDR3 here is CASSQPRRGPADEQYF. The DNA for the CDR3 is TGCGCCAGCAGCCAACCACGAAGGGGGCCGGCGGACGAGCAGTACTTC.

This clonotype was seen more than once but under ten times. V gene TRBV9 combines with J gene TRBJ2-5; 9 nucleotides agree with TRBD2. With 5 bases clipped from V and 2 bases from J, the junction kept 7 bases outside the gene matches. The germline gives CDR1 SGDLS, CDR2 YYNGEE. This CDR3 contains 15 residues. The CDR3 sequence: CASSEGLAGQETQYF. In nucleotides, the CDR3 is TGTGCCAGCAGTGAGGGGCTAGCGGGGCAAGAGACCCAGTACTTC.